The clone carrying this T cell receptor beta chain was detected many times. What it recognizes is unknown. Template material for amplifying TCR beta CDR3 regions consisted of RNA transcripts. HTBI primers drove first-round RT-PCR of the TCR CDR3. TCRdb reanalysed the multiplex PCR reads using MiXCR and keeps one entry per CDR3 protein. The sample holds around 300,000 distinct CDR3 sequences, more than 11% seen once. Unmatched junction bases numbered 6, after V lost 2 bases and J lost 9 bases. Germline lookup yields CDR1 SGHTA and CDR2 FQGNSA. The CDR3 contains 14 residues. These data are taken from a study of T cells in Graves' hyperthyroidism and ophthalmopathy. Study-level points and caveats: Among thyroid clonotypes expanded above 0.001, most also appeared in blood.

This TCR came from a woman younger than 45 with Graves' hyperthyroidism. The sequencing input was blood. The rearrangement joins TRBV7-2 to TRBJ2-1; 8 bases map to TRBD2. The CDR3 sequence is CASSLKAGAVEQFF. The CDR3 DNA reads TGTGCCAGCAGCTTAAAAGCGGGAGCGGTTGAGCAGTTCTTC.